The 14 T cell receptor beta chains given below trace back to one sample, sequenced in a study of shared clonotypes between healthy human individuals (dated by TCRdb to the early 2020s). The library was generated by the immunoSEQ multiplex PCR assay. The table comes from immuneACCESS by way of TCRdb, which keeps in-frame sequences with V and J called. Part of the clones is missing from these tables; in studies checked, under half for an unresolved V gene and the rest for unknown reasons. This sample has around 2.3 million clones in its table, and roughly 95% of those were observed once. About 0.13% of the sample belongs to the ten largest clones. Sequenced: naive CD4+ T cells sorted from blood. The cell subset or site label for this specimen denotes: CD45RA+ positively selected. The receptors were sampled from a man aged 18 to 35 in good health.

This sequence joins TRBV13 and TRBJ1-2, with D uncertain. CDR1 and CDR2 (germline): PRHDT, FYEKMQ (reference sequence). The CDR3 has 13 amino acids. Trimming pared 5 bases from V and 2 bases from J, leaving 9 bases between. CDR3 sequence: CASSATGNYGYTF. CDR3 in DNA: TGTGCCAGCAGCGCGACCGGCAACTATGGCTACACCTTC. Based on the CDR3 plus reference TRBV13 and TRBJ1-2, the full variable domain is AAGVIQSPRHLIKEKRETATLKCYPIPRHDTVYWYQQGPGQDPQFLISFYEKMQSDKGSIPDRFSAQQFSDYHSELNMSSLELGDSALYFCASSATGNYGYTFGSGTRLTVV.

This clone has a single count. The chain has TRBV6-6 and TRBJ1-5, with unresolved D. The V gene lost 7 bases and the J gene lost 3 bases, with 16 bases spanning the gap. Looked up from germline, CDR1 is MNHNY and CDR2 is SVGAGI (reference sequence). This CDR3 contains 15 residues. CDR3 protein: CASTDREGLNQPQHF. The CDR3 DNA sequence: TGTGCCAGCACCGATCGAGAAGGGCTCAATCAGCCCCAGCATTTT.

The CDR3 DNA reads TGTGCCTGGACTTGGGGCCCAGGGCAAACTGAAGCTTTCTTT. Its translation is CAWTWGPGQTEAFF. The chain couples TRBV30 to TRBJ1-1, with D possibly matching TRBD1 (5 bases). The germline gives CDR1 GTSNPN, CDR2 SVGIG (reference sequence). V was pared by 4 bases and J by 5 bases, with 17 bases between. The CDR3 runs to 14 residues.

This clone was picked up one time. The rearrangement uses TRBV11-3 and TRBJ1-1; 9 bases fit TRBD1. The junction had 2 bases not matched to a gene; V was cut back by 5 bases and J by 1 base. The CDR3 runs 14 residues. Per germline, CDR1 SGHNT and CDR2 YENEEA. The CDR3 DNA is TGTGCCAGCAGCCAGGACAGGGGGAACACTGAAGCTTTCTTT. Its protein is CASSQDRGNTEAFF.

V usage is TRBV6-1 and J usage is TRBJ1-2, with D hard to call. V was cut by 6 bases and J by 5 bases, with 16 bases left in between. The CDR3 extends over 14 amino acids. Germline V gene sequence: CDR1 MNHNS, CDR2 SASEGT. Here the CDR3 DNA reads TGTGCCAGCAGGGACGATAGGTACCGTTATGGCTACACCTTC. It is translated as CASRDDRYRYGYTF.

The chain carries TRBV28 and TRBJ2-7, with a weak D call TRBD2 (6 bases). Trimming left V 2 bases short and J 0 bases short, with 11 bases between. This CDR3 has 15 residues. Germline V gene data show CDR1 as MDHEN and CDR2 as SYDVKM. CDR3 amino acids: CASSLVAAASYEQYF. CDR3 bases: TGTGCCAGCAGTTTAGTAGCGGCCGCCTCCTACGAGCAGTACTTC.

The chain joins TRBV4-3 to TRBJ2-3, with D hard to call. Germline V CDR1 and CDR2: LGHNA, YSLEER. Trimming stripped 0 bases from V and 2 bases from J, with 3 bases between. The CDR3 contains 13 residues. CDR3 in amino acids: CASSQEITDTQYF. The CDR3 region has the DNA TGCGCCAGCAGCCAAGAAATCACAGATACGCAGTATTTT.

The genes are TRBV7-9 and TRBJ1-6; D is undetermined. The germline V gene has CDR1 SEHNR and CDR2 FQNEAQ (reference sequence). V was cut by 0 bases and J by 7 bases, with 10 bases left in between. The CDR3 contains 15 residues. Here the CDR3 reads CASSLADVMNSPLHF. CDR3 coding DNA: TGTGCCAGCAGCTTAGCAGACGTAATGAATTCACCCCTCCACTTT.

Here the CDR3 DNA reads TGTGCCAGCTCACCCGCCGGCGGAGGGAACACTGAAGCTTTCTTT. Its protein is CASSPAGGGNTEAFF. V usage is TRBV18 and J usage is TRBJ1-1; no reliable D call. CDR3 length: 15 amino acids. Germline V CDR1 and CDR2: KGHSH, LQKENI. Trimming took 3 bases from V and 1 from J, leaving 12 bases between them.

The V gene is TRBV2, the J gene TRBJ1-2, with D possibly matching TRBD1 (6 bases). CDR1 and CDR2 from the germline V gene are SNHLY and FYNNEI. Trimming pared 4 bases from V and 4 bases from J, leaving 16 bases between. The CDR3 consists of 15 residues. The CDR3 protein is CASSADRGLLYGYTF. The CDR3 DNA follows: TGTGCCAGCAGTGCGGACCGGGGGCTCCTCTATGGCTACACCTTC.

The chain joins TRBV11-2 to TRBJ2-1, with D perhaps TRBD1 or TRBD2 (5 bases each). The length of the CDR3 is 13 residues. The germline gives CDR1 SGHAT, CDR2 FQNNGV. Between the trimmed V and J ends, which lost 5 bases and 6 bases, there was a span of 11 bases. This chain's CDR3 is CASSPPGGNEQFF. The CDR3 coding sequence is TGTGCCAGCAGCCCCCCTGGGGGCAATGAGCAGTTCTTC. The full variable domain, in which reference TRBV11-2 and TRBJ2-1 provide the parts outside the CDR3, is EAGVAQSPRYKIIEKRQSVAFWCNPISGHATLYWYQQILGQGPKLLIQFQNNGVVDDSQLPKDRFSAERLKGVDSTLKIQPAKLEDSAVYLCASSPPGGNEQFFGPGTRLTVL.

A single count supports this clone. V gene TRBV5-4 combines with J gene TRBJ1-1, with 7 bases fitting TRBD1. The V gene end was trimmed by 4 bases and the J gene end by 3 bases; junction bases not matched to a gene: 6. Germline V gene data show CDR1 as SGHNT and CDR2 as YYREEE (reference sequence). The CDR3 consists of 14 residues. The CDR3 DNA follows: TGTGCCAGCAGCCCGGTGGGACAGCACACTGAAGCTTTCTTT. Translated: CASSPVGQHTEAFF.

The V and J genes are TRBV5-1 and TRBJ2-1; D is unresolved. The CDR3 is 18 amino acids. CDR1 and CDR2 (germline): SGHRS, YFSETQ. V was cut by 4 bases and J by 0 bases, with 20 bases left in between. CDR3 loop: CASSRRWGTESSYNEQFF. CDR3 nucleotides: TGCGCCAGCAGCCGAAGGTGGGGTACAGAGAGCTCCTACAATGAGCAGTTCTTC.

The chain links TRBV4-1 to TRBJ2-2; unclear D gene. This CDR3 is built from 15 residues. Trimming cost V 1 base and J 1 base, with 7 bases left between them. From germline, CDR1 is MGHRA and CDR2 YSYEKL. The CDR3 nucleotides read TGCGCCAGCAGCCAAGCCGACCAGAACACCGGGGAGCTGTTTTTT. It is translated as CASSQADQNTGELFF.